The present T cell receptor beta chain was sequenced within a study of blood T cell repertoires in COVID-19. Across the whole study: Whether acute or convalescent, the COVID-19 samples came from the United States, Italy and Spain. T cells, B-cell-depleted T cells, or PBMCs supplied cDNA or gDNA.

The repertoire was sequenced with immunoSEQ multiplex PCR; TCRdb's copy has only in-frame clones and lacks some. The sample shows about 240,000 clones, roughly 89% of them seen only once. Cohorts were assigned according to the clinical history that participants reported. Germline values: CDR1 SNHLY, CDR2 FYNNEI. Trimming pared 6 bases from V and 10 bases from J, leaving 22 bases between. CDR3 length equals 16 residues. The genes are TRBV2 and TRBJ1-6; possibly TRBD1 for D (6 bases). Sample: PBMCs or T cells enriched from blood (not recorded which). This receptor was obtained from a woman in her thirties with acute COVID-19. The CDR3 sequence: CASRLGRALQGSPLHF. The CDR3 region has the DNA TGTGCCAGCAGGTTAGGCAGGGCCCTTCAGGGGTCACCCCTCCACTTT.